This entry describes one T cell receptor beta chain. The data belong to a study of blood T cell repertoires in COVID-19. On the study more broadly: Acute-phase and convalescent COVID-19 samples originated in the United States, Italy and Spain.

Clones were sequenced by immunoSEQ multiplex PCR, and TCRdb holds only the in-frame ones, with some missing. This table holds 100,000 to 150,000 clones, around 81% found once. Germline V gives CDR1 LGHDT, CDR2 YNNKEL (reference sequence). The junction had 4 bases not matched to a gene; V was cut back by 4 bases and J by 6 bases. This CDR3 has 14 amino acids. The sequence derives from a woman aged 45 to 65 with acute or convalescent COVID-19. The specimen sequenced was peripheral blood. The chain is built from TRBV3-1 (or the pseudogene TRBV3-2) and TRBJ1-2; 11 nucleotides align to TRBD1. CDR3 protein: CASSRGTGGNGYTF. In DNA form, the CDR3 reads TGTGCCAGCAGCCGAGGGACAGGGGGAAATGGCTACACCTTC.